Listed here is a single T cell receptor (beta chain). These data belong to a study of PD-L1 blockade in urothelial cancer. Profiling relied on immunoSEQ multiplex PCR, and the TCRdb table lists in-frame clones only, not all of them. The sample has about 36,000 clones, approximately 84% seen once. Time point indicated: peripheral blood 6 weeks after treatment start. The junction had 8 bases not matched to a gene; V was cut back by 4 bases and J by 3 bases. CDR1 is SGHRS and CDR2 is YFSETQ in the germline V gene. The CDR3 loop spans 16 amino acids. Sequenced here: PBMCs, sampled around atezolizumab (anti-PD-L1) treatment. The chain is built from TRBV5-1 and TRBJ2-1; TRBD2 matches at 9 bases. The sequence was obtained from a man aged 35-49 years with urothelial cancer. CDR3: CASSPWPSGNYNEQFF. DNA for the CDR3: TGCGCCAGCAGCCCGTGGCCTAGCGGGAACTACAATGAGCAGTTCTTC.